The 20 T cell receptor beta chains presented below share a single source sample, sequenced in a study of metastatic and nonmetastatic thyroid tumors. TCRdb re-processed the PCR reads through MiXCR. The repertoire holds about 16,000 clones, with approximately 30% as singletons. No treatment had been given to any patient before thyroid surgery. Sequenced input: tumor tissue. The receptors originated from a male donor with papillary thyroid cancer or a benign thyroid nodule (not recorded which). Some clones in this sample may be carry-over from other donors' samples.

There are many counts of this clone. J is TRBJ2-6 and V is TRBV5-6, with D perhaps matching TRBD2 (6 bases). This CDR3 contains 17 residues. Germline CDR1 SGHDT, CDR2 YYEEEE. V lost 1 base, J lost 0 bases, and 11 bases lay in between. The CDR3 coding sequence is TGTGCCAGCAGCTTGCGGGGGAAATACTCTGGGGCCAACGTCCTGACTTTC. Protein product: CASSLRGKYSGANVLTF.

This clone was counted at least ten times. The V and J genes are TRBV2 and TRBJ2-7; TRBD1 might be the D (5 bases). In germline, CDR1 is SNHLY, CDR2 FYNNEI. The CDR3 is 12 residues long. Trimming shortened V by 5 bases and J by 4 bases, and 9 bases separated the two germline ends. CDR3 sequence: CASSTQAYEQYF. In nucleotides, the CDR3 is TGTGCCAGCAGTACACAGGCTTACGAGCAGTACTTC.

This clone was seen many times. Just one base apart from a much larger clone, this may be a read error. This sequence joins TRBV5-1 and TRBJ2-1; D ambiguous. CDR1 and CDR2 from the germline V gene are SGHRS and YFSETQ. The CDR3 is 14 residues long. This CDR3 is CAGSPLGDVHEQFF. Here the CDR3 DNA reads TGCGCCGGCAGCCCCCTAGGAGATGTACATGAGCAGTTCTTC.

V is TRBV6-2 or TRBV6-3 and J is TRBJ2-7, with 9 bases lining up with TRBD1. The CDR3 runs 14 residues. J lost 1 base, V lost 2 bases, and 0 bases had no gene match. Germline CDR1 reads MNHEY; CDR2 reads SVGEGT. The CDR3 DNA sequence: TGTGCCAGCAGTTACGGACAGGGGTCCTACGAGCAGTACGTC. Protein product: CASSYGQGSYEQYV.

The chain employs TRBV20-1 and TRBJ1-1, with TRBD1 matching 7 bases. The CDR3 has 14 amino acids. Germline loops: CDR1 DFQATT, CDR2 SNEGSKA (reference sequence). J gave up 5 bases and V 5 bases, and 11 bases lay outside the gene matches. CDR3 loop: CSAYRRQGETEAFF. The CDR3 coding sequence is TGCAGTGCTTATCGACGACAGGGAGAAACTGAAGCTTTCTTT.

The V and J genes are TRBV7-9 and TRBJ2-2; maybe TRBD1 (5 bases). The germline gives CDR1 SEHNR, CDR2 FQNEAQ (reference sequence). Trimming left V 0 bases short and J 0 bases short, with 5 bases between. There are 15 residues in the CDR3. The CDR3 protein is CASSLADTNTGELFF. CDR3 DNA sequence: TGTGCCAGCAGCTTAGCGGACACGAACACCGGGGAGCTGTTTTTT.

This sequence joins TRBV28 and TRBJ2-7, with TRBD1 identical over 8 bases. V trimming: 8 bases; J trimming: 2 bases; junction bases outside the gene matches: 5. The CDR3 sequence is 13 residues long. Germline values: CDR1 MDHEN, CDR2 SYDVKM. The DNA of the CDR3 is TGTGCCAGCTCGGGGACAGGAGCCTACGAGCAGTACTTC. Translation: CASSGTGAYEQYF.

This clone was counted many times. Compared with germline, one end of the junction differs, possibly owing to a read error. This sample also contains other DNA sequences that code for the same CDR3. V and J are TRBV6-2 or TRBV6-3 and TRBJ1-1; 9 bases agree with TRBD1. Looked up from germline, CDR1 is MNHEY and CDR2 is SVGEGT. CDR3 size: 15 residues. CDR3 bases: TGTGCCAGCAGTTACCAGAACAGGGGGCAGACTGAAGCTTTCTTC. Translated, it gives CASSYQNRGQTEAFF.

This clone was counted ten times or more. J is TRBJ2-7 and V is TRBV5-1; no definite D call. Trimming took 4 bases from V and 6 from J, leaving 17 bases between them. Germline V gives CDR1 SGHRS, CDR2 YFSETQ. This CDR3 spans 14 amino acids. The CDR3 spells CASSPAQVLGEQYF. The CDR3 DNA reads TGCGCCAGCAGCCCGGCCCAGGTTCTGGGCGAGCAGTACTTC.

This chain connects TRBV9 to TRBJ2-2; D is undetermined. In germline, CDR1 is SGDLS, CDR2 YYNGEE. CDR3 length: 18 amino acids. V was trimmed by 6 bases and J by 0 bases, leaving 21 bases between them. The CDR3 is CASTQRSWWVPNTGELFF. The CDR3, as DNA: TGTGCCAGCACTCAGCGATCATGGTGGGTTCCGAACACCGGGGAGCTGTTTTTT.

The chain has TRBV14 and TRBJ1-1; TRBD1 agrees at 9 bases. Germline V lookup: CDR1 SGHDN, CDR2 FVKESK. The CDR3 is 16 residues long. V lost 1 base and J lost 6; bases outside the gene matches: 9. The CDR3 loop is CASSQVAGQGLPEAFF. CDR3 coding DNA: TGTGCCAGCAGCCAAGTGGCAGGACAGGGGCTCCCTGAAGCTTTCTTT.

This clone was found many times. The chain recombines TRBV7-3 with TRBJ2-1, with D perhaps matching TRBD1 (6 bases). CDR1 and CDR2 (germline): SGHTA, FQGTGA. Deletions cut 0 bases from V and 10 bases from J, with 13 bases between. This CDR3 region has 14 residues. The CDR3 protein is CASSLTGSQGEQFF. CDR3 nucleotides: TGTGCCAGCAGCTTAACGGGCAGTCAGGGGGAGCAGTTCTTC.

This chain uses TRBV20-1 with TRBJ2-1; no firm D call. The CDR3 is 14 amino acids. Germline V lookup: CDR1 DFQATT, CDR2 SNEGSKA (reference sequence). V lost 0 bases to trimming and J lost 1 base, with 7 bases between them. CDR3 amino acids: CSARDLRSYNEQFF. As DNA, the CDR3 is TGCAGTGCTAGAGATCTTAGGTCCTACAATGAGCAGTTCTTC.

The genes are TRBV7-6 and TRBJ2-5; 7 bases fit TRBD2. The J segment lost 5 bases and the V segment lost 2 bases, leaving 8 bases of the junction unmatched. This CDR3 has 15 amino acids. Germline V gene sequence: CDR1 SGHVS, CDR2 FNYEAQ. The CDR3, as DNA: TGTGCCAGCAGCTTAACGTGGGGACTAAGGGAGACCCAGTACTTC. Protein product: CASSLTWGLRETQYF.

V gene TRBV9 combines with J gene TRBJ1-6; the D gene is possibly TRBD1 (5 bases). The germline V and J ends were trimmed by 0 bases and 3 bases, with 10 bases remaining between them. Germline loops: CDR1 SGDLS, CDR2 YYNGEE. This CDR3 comprises 16 residues. The CDR3 protein is CASSVVPRVYNSPLHF. The CDR3 region has the DNA TGTGCCAGCAGCGTAGTACCCAGGGTCTATAATTCACCCCTCCACTTT.

The rearrangement joins TRBV7-2 to TRBJ2-7; no clear D gene. The CDR3 runs to 14 residues. V was cut by 2 bases and J by 0 bases, with 8 bases left in between. Per the germline V gene, CDR1 is SGHTA and CDR2 is FQGNSA. CDR3 in DNA: TGTGCCAGCAGCTTATCCAGTACCTCCTACGAGCAGTACTTC. It is translated as CASSLSSTSYEQYF.

This clone was picked up a small number of times. DNA for the CDR3: TGTGCCACCAGTGACCCCCCCACCGGGGAGCTGTTTTTT. This codes for CATSDPPTGELFF. The chain links TRBV24-1 to TRBJ2-2, with no clear D. Trimming cost V 4 bases and J 4 bases, with 6 bases left between them. The CDR3 is 13 residues long. The germline gives CDR1 KGHDR, CDR2 SFDVKD.

This chain connects TRBV7-3 to TRBJ2-3, with 8 bases fitting TRBD2. The CDR3 is 15 residues long. The germline V gene has CDR1 SGHTA and CDR2 FQGTGA. V gave up 7 bases and J gave up 5 bases; unmatched junction bases: 11. The CDR3 region is CASIGGVALVDTQYF. CDR3 DNA sequence: TGTGCCAGCATCGGGGGGGTCGCTTTAGTAGATACGCAGTATTTT.

Relative to its sample, this clone is large. The CDR3 DNA is TGCGCCAGCAGCTTGACTCCGAGCTCCTACAATGAGCAGTTCTTC. Its translation: CASSLTPSSYNEQFF. The gene calls are TRBV5-1 and TRBJ2-1; D gene uncertain. Germline CDR1 SGHRS, CDR2 YFSETQ. V was shortened by 1 base and J by 0 bases, with 8 bases between the two germline ends. This CDR3 spans 15 amino acids. Filled out from reference TRBV5-1 and TRBJ2-1, the complete variable domain reads KAGVTQTPRYLIKTRGQQVTLSCSPISGHRSVSWYQQTPGQGLQFLFEYFSETQRNKGNFPGRFSGRQFSNSRSEMNVSTLELGDSALYLCASSLTPSSYNEQFFGPGTRLTVL.

The rearrangement uses TRBV6-1 and TRBJ1-1; tentative D call: TRBD1 (5 bases). Germline CDR1 and CDR2: MNHNS and SASEGT. V lost 8 bases, J lost 7 bases, and 14 bases lay in between. The length of the CDR3 is 12 residues. The chain's CDR3 is CASYRQLYEAFF. CDR3 nucleotide sequence: TGTGCCAGCTATCGACAGCTCTATGAAGCTTTCTTT.